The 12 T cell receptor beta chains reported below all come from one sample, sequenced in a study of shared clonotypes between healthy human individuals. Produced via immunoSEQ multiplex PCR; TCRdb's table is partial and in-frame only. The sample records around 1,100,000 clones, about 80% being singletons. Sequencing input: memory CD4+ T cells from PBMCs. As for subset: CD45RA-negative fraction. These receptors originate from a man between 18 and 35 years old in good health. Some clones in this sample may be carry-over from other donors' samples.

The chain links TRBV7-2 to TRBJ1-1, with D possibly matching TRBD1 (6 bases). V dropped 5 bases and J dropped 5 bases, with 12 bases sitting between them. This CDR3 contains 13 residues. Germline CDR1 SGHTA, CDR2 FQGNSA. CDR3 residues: CASSQRRGTEAFF. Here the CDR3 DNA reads TGTGCCAGCAGCCAAAGGAGGGGGACTGAAGCTTTCTTT.

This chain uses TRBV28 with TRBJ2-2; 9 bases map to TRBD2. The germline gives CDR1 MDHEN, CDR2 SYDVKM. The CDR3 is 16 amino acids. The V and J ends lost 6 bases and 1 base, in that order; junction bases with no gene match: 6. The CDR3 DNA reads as TGTGCCAGCAGGCCGGCTAGCGGGGAGAACACCGGGGAGCTGTTTTTT. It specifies CASRPASGENTGELFF.

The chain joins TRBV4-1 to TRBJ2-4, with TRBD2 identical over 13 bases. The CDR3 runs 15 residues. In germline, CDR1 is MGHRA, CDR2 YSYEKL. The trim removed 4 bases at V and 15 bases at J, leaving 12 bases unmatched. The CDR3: CASSRIWTSGSSRYF. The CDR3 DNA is TGCGCCAGCAGCCGAATTTGGACTAGCGGGAGTTCTCGGTACTTC.

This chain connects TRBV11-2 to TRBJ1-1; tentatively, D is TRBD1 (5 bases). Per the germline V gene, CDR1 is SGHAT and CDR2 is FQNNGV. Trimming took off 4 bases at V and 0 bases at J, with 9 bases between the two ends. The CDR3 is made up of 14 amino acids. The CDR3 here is CASSSPGLNTEAFF. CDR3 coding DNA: TGTGCCAGCAGCTCTCCAGGGCTGAACACTGAAGCTTTCTTT.

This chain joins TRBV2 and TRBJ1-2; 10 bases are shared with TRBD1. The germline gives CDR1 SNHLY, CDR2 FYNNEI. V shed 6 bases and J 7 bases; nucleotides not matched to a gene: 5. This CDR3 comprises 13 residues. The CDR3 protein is CASRAGTGAGYTF. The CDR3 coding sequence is TGTGCCAGCAGGGCCGGGACAGGGGCTGGCTACACCTTC. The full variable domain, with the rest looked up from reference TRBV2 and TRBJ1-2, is EPEVTQTPSHQVTQMGQEVILRCVPISNHLYFYWYRQILGQKVEFLVSFYNNEISEKSEIFDDQFSVERPDGSNFTLKIRSTKLEDSAMYFCASRAGTGAGYTFGSGTRLTVV.

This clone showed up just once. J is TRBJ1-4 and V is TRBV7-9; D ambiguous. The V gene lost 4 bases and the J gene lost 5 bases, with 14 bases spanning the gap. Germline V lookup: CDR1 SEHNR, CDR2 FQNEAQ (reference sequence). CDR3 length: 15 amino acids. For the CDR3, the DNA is TGTGCCAGCAGCTCCCCCTGGGGAGGAAATGAAAAACTGTTTTTT. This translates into CASSSPWGGNEKLFF.

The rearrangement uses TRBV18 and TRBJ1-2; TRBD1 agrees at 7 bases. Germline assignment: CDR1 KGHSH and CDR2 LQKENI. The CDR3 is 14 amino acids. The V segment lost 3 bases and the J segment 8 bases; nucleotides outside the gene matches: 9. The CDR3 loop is CASSPLDRAEGYTF. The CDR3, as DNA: TGTGCCAGCTCACCGTTAGACAGGGCTGAGGGCTACACCTTC.

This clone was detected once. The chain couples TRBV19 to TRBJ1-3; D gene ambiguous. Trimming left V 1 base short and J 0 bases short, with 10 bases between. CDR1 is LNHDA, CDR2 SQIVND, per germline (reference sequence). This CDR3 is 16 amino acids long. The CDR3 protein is CASSIGTVNSGNTIYF. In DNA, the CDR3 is TGTGCCAGTAGTATAGGGACCGTCAACTCTGGAAACACCATATATTTT.

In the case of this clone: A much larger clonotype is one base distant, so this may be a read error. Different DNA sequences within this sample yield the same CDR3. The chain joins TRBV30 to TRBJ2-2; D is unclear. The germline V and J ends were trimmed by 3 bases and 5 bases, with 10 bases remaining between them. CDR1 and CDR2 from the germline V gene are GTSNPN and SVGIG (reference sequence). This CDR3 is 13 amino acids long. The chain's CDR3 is CAWSVWGTGELFF. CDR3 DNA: TGTGCCTGGAGCGTTTGGGGTACCGGGGAGCTGTTTTTT.

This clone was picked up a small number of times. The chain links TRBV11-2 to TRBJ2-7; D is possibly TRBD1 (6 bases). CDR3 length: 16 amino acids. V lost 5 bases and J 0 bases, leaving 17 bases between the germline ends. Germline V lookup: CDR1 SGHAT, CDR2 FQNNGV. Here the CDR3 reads CASSPVGQSSSYEQYF. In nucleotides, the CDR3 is TGTGCCAGCAGCCCCGTCGGACAGTCAAGCTCCTACGAGCAGTACTTC.

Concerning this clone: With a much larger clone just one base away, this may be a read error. CDR3 DNA sequence: TGTGCCAGCAGCCCCGACGGGAACTCCTACGAGCAGTACTTC. Translation gives CASSPDGNSYEQYF. This sequence joins TRBV7-2 and TRBJ2-7; tentatively, D is TRBD2 (5 bases). The CDR3 has 14 residues. Trimming took 5 bases from V and 0 from J, leaving 11 bases between them. Germline V lookup: CDR1 SGHTA, CDR2 FQGNSA.

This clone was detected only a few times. This CDR3 is CASSPEGARTEAFF. For the CDR3, the DNA is TGTGCCAGCTCACCAGAGGGGGCAAGGACTGAAGCTTTCTTT. The chain has TRBV18 and TRBJ1-1; TRBD1 agrees at 7 bases. Looked up from germline, CDR1 is KGHSH and CDR2 is LQKENI. This CDR3 region has 14 residues. The V gene end was trimmed by 2 bases and the J gene end by 5 bases; junction bases not matched to a gene: 5. Supplemented by reference TRBV18 and TRBJ1-1, the full variable domain reads NAGVMQNPRHLVRRRGQEARLRCSPMKGHSHVYWYRQLPEEGLKFMVYLQKENIIDESGMPKERFSAEFPKEGPSILRIQQVVRGDSAAYFCASSPEGARTEAFFGQGTRLTVV.